The present T cell receptor (beta chain) was sequenced within a study of blood T cell repertoires in COVID-19. Participants, about 18 to 90 years old, spanned some 23 US areas. Exposed participants encountered a COVID-19 case during the 2 weeks preceding study entry. As originally analysed: Amplifying reference gene primers gave estimates of nucleated cell counts. Produced via immunoSEQ multiplex PCR; TCRdb's table is partial and in-frame only. V, J and clone size derive from that table, while D and trimming were established from the DNA sequence. This table has fewer than 250,000 clones, under 90% appearing once. The TCR comes from a woman aged 45-65 years who had been exposed to COVID-19. Sequencing was done on a sample of PBMCs or T cells enriched from blood (not recorded which).

CDR3 bases: TGTGCCAGCAGTGAAGAGGTTCGGGTTTTCTCTGGGGCCAACGTCCTGACTTTC. It translates to CASSEEVRVFSGANVLTF. V is TRBV2 and J is TRBJ2-6; no reliable D call. Germline CDR1 reads SNHLY; CDR2 reads FYNNEI. The length of the CDR3 is 18 residues. V was trimmed by 1 base and J by 0 bases, leaving 13 bases between them. Full variable domain (remainder filled in from reference TRBV2 and TRBJ2-6): EPEVTQTPSHQVTQMGQEVILRCVPISNHLYFYWYRQILGQKVEFLVSFYNNEISEKSEIFDDQFSVERPDGSNFTLKIRSTKLEDSAMYFCASSEEVRVFSGANVLTFGAGSRLTVL.